Below, 20 T cell receptor beta chains from the same sample are listed, as sequenced in a study of control samples from healthy donors and cancer patients. This table comes from immunoSEQ multiplex PCR, and its TCRdb copy is limited to in-frame clones, with some not included. The sample consists of 140,000 or so clones, roughly 94% of them appearing once. The source material was PBMCs. These receptors were taken from a man in his fifties or sixties with colorectal cancer.

The rearrangement uses TRBV3-1 (or the pseudogene TRBV3-2) and TRBJ2-5; D uncertain. This CDR3 comprises 14 residues. V was pared by 0 bases and J by 1 base, with 6 bases between. Germline loops: CDR1 LGHDT, CDR2 YNNKEL (reference sequence). The CDR3 bases are TGTGCCAGCAGCCAAGATTACGCCCAAGAGACCCAGTACTTC. It codes for CASSQDYAQETQYF.

The chain links TRBV7-6 to TRBJ1-1, with a weak D call TRBD1 (5 bases). Germline V gene data show CDR1 as SGHVS and CDR2 as FNYEAQ. V was clipped by 5 bases and J by 2 bases, with 15 bases between them. This CDR3 comprises 15 residues. The CDR3 DNA reads TGTGCCAGCAGCCGCGTGGCGGGGACCAACACTGAAGCTTTCTTT. Protein: CASSRVAGTNTEAFF.

This clone was observed a single time. The rearrangement links TRBV4-3 to TRBJ2-3; 9 bases map to TRBD2. V lost 0 bases to trimming and J lost 1 base; unmatched junction nucleotides: 5. This CDR3 has 17 amino acids. Looked up from germline, CDR1 is LGHNA and CDR2 is YSLEER. CDR3 DNA: TGCGCCAGCAGCCAAGATCGGTGGACTAGCGGCACAGATACGCAGTATTTT. This codes for CASSQDRWTSGTDTQYF.

This sequence joins TRBV5-1 and TRBJ2-5; D might be TRBD2 (5 bases). The CDR3 has 14 residues. With 4 bases removed from V and 5 bases from J, the gap between germline ends came to 15 bases. The germline V gene has CDR1 SGHRS and CDR2 YFSETQ. The CDR3 region is CASSRSADEETQYF. The DNA for the CDR3 is TGCGCCAGCAGCCGATCAGCGGACGAGGAGACCCAGTACTTC.

This rearrangement joins TRBV29-1 to TRBJ1-1, with D unclear. V was shortened by 4 bases and J by 3 bases, with 6 bases between the two germline ends. CDR1 SQVTM and CDR2 ANQGSEA come from the germline V gene. The CDR3 length is 11 residues. The CDR3: CSVGGYTEAFF. CDR3 sequence (DNA): TGCAGCGTTGGAGGGTACACTGAAGCTTTCTTT.

This sequence joins TRBV11-2 and TRBJ2-7, with D unclear. The CDR3 contains 13 residues. V was shortened by 5 bases and J by 6 bases, with 14 bases between the two germline ends. Looked up from germline, CDR1 is SGHAT and CDR2 is FQNNGV. CDR3 sequence: CASSPNSRGEQYF. The DNA for the CDR3 is TGTGCCAGCAGCCCGAACTCCCGAGGCGAGCAGTACTTC.

V gene TRBV3-1 (or the pseudogene TRBV3-2) combines with J gene TRBJ1-4; maybe TRBD1 (5 bases). V lost 0 bases and J 10 bases, leaving 15 bases between the germline ends. Germline CDR1 and CDR2: LGHDT and YNNKEL (reference sequence). This CDR3 is built from 15 residues. The CDR3 region is CASSQEEGRAAKLFF. The CDR3 region has the DNA TGTGCCAGCAGCCAAGAAGAAGGCAGGGCGGCAAAACTGTTTTTT.

The rearrangement uses TRBV11-3 and TRBJ1-1, with D possibly being TRBD1 (6 bases). Germline CDR1 reads SGHNT; CDR2 reads YENEEA. This CDR3 spans 13 amino acids. Trimming removed 4 bases at V and 2 bases at J, with 8 bases between. The CDR3 DNA reads as TGTGCCAGCAGCTGGACAGAAAACACTGAAGCTTTCTTT. Its translation is CASSWTENTEAFF.

V gene TRBV20-1 combines with J gene TRBJ2-7, with 13 bases that match TRBD2. V was clipped by 3 bases and J by 3 bases; unmatched bases: 11. The CDR3 runs 17 residues. The germline CDR1 and CDR2 sequences are DFQATT and SNEGSKA (reference sequence). The CDR3 DNA is TGCAGTGCTAGTGGACTAGCGGGGGAGGGTTGGGTCTACGAGCAGTACTTC. Residues: CSASGLAGEGWVYEQYF.

The CDR3 here is CASSQNAGYQETQYF. CDR3 coding DNA: TGTGCCAGCAGCCAAAACGCCGGGTACCAAGAGACCCAGTACTTC. V usage is TRBV3-1 (or the pseudogene TRBV3-2) and J usage is TRBJ2-5; D gene uncertain. The CDR3 sequence is 15 residues long. Trimming took 2 bases from V and 0 from J, leaving 10 bases between them. Looked up from germline, CDR1 is LGHDT and CDR2 is YNNKEL (reference sequence).

V is TRBV12-3 or TRBV12-4 and J is TRBJ2-1, with 7 bases that match TRBD1. The junction had 6 bases not matched to a gene; V was cut back by 1 base and J by 15 bases. This CDR3 has 12 residues. As DNA, the CDR3 is TGTGCCAGCAGTTTAGGATTAGACAGGGCGTTCTTC. Translated: CASSLGLDRAFF.

The chain joins TRBV5-6 to TRBJ2-2, with unresolved D. CDR1 is SGHDT, CDR2 YYEEEE, per germline. The ends were cut back, 3 bases at V and 1 base at J, with 7 bases in the middle. The CDR3 loop spans 14 amino acids. The CDR3, as DNA: TGTGCCAGCAGCTCAGACAAGAACACCGGGGAGCTGTTTTTT. Translation: CASSSDKNTGELFF.

The chain is built from TRBV9 and TRBJ2-1; 8 bases are shared with TRBD2. Looked up from germline, CDR1 is SGDLS and CDR2 is YYNGEE. The CDR3 is 15 amino acids. The trim removed 0 bases at V and 2 bases at J, leaving 1 base unmatched. The CDR3, as DNA: TGTGCCAGCAGCGTAGGCGGGGGGACCTACAATGAGCAGTTCTTC. Translation: CASSVGGGTYNEQFF.

This clone was recorded only once. The chain combines TRBV12-3 or TRBV12-4 with TRBJ1-4; D remains ambiguous. The CDR3 spans 13 residues. V was pared by 7 bases and J by 8 bases, with 14 bases between. Here the CDR3 reads CASNPGGNEKLFF. CDR3 DNA: TGTGCCAGCAACCCCGGCGGTAACGAAAAACTGTTTTTT.

This sequence joins TRBV4-1 and TRBJ1-1; D not resolved. Germline CDR1 MGHRA, CDR2 YSYEKL. CDR3 length: 14 amino acids. Trimming stripped 1 base from V and 8 bases from J, with 14 bases between. The CDR3 DNA is TGCGCCAGCAGCCAAGGTTCAGGCCCTGACGAAGCTTTCTTT. Its protein is CASSQGSGPDEAFF.

The chain uses TRBV2 and TRBJ2-1; tentative D call: TRBD2 (6 bases). The ends were cut back, 6 bases at V and 7 bases at J, with 16 bases in the middle. Germline CDR1 SNHLY, CDR2 FYNNEI. CDR3 length equals 14 residues. CDR3 nucleotides: TGTGCCAGCAGAGACGGGGGTCCGGGGAATGAGCAGTTCTTC. The encoded protein is CASRDGGPGNEQFF.

This chain links TRBV3-1 (or the pseudogene TRBV3-2) with TRBJ1-1, with D possibly TRBD1 on 5 matching bases. The CDR3 has 14 residues. The germline gives CDR1 LGHDT, CDR2 YNNKEL (reference sequence). Trimming left V 1 base short and J 4 bases short, with 10 bases between. The CDR3 loop reads CASSQGGVGTEAFF. CDR3 nucleotide sequence: TGTGCCAGCAGCCAAGGGGGGGTGGGCACTGAAGCTTTCTTT.

The chain's CDR3 is CASSLGGVIGKTQYF. The CDR3 nucleotides read TGTGCCAGCAGCCTCGGGGGGGTTATCGGAAAGACCCAGTACTTC. V gene TRBV7-6 combines with J gene TRBJ2-5, with 8 bases aligning to TRBD2. The V gene end was trimmed by 5 bases and the J gene end by 6 bases; junction bases not matched to a gene: 11. CDR3 length equals 15 residues. Germline V gene sequence: CDR1 SGHVS, CDR2 FNYEAQ.

The chain is built from TRBV11-2 and TRBJ2-2, with 8 bases matching TRBD2. V shed 5 bases, J shed 5 bases, and the junction held 7 bases outside the gene matches. Germline CDR1 reads SGHAT; CDR2 reads FQNNGV. The CDR3 is 15 residues long. The CDR3 DNA is TGTGCCAGCAGCCTCGCGGGGGGAGGGACCGGGGAGCTGTTTTTT. Its translation: CASSLAGGGTGELFF.

This clone appeared once. Different DNA sequences within this sample yield the same CDR3. The chain combines TRBV7-8 with TRBJ2-7, with 8 bases that match TRBD1. The CDR3 loop spans 13 amino acids. J was trimmed by 2 bases and V by 3 bases; bases with no gene match: 0. Germline CDR1 SGHVS, CDR2 FQNEAQ. This chain's CDR3 is CASSLDRAYEQYF. In nucleotides, the CDR3 is TGTGCCAGCAGCTTGGACAGGGCCTACGAGCAGTACTTC.